This T cell receptor beta chain stems from a study of PD-1 blockade in mismatch repair-deficient tumors. Overall study context: All were previously treated, progressing patients with approximately 12 mismatch repair-deficient cancer types.

Generated by immunoSEQ multiplex PCR, the TCRdb table keeps only in-frame clones and is missing some. The table lists approximately 25,000 clones, 83% of them singletons. Deletions cut 4 bases from V and 4 bases from J, with 19 bases between. CDR3 length: 16 amino acids. Germline loops: CDR1 MDHEN, CDR2 SYDVKM. Broader study findings: Tumor-resident clones, often absent from pretreatment blood, expanded after pembrolizumab and then contracted.

This clone was counted once. Its antigen is unidentified. The clonotype originates from an adult with mismatch repair-deficient cancer. Sequencing used peripheral blood, obtained 12 weeks after starting pembrolizumab. This chain links TRBV28 with TRBJ1-1, with D tentatively TRBD1 (5 bases). In nucleotides, the CDR3 is TGTGCCAGCAGTTGGGGCACCCGGAGGTGGGTCACTGAAGCTTTCTTT. Translation: CASSWGTRRWVTEAFF.